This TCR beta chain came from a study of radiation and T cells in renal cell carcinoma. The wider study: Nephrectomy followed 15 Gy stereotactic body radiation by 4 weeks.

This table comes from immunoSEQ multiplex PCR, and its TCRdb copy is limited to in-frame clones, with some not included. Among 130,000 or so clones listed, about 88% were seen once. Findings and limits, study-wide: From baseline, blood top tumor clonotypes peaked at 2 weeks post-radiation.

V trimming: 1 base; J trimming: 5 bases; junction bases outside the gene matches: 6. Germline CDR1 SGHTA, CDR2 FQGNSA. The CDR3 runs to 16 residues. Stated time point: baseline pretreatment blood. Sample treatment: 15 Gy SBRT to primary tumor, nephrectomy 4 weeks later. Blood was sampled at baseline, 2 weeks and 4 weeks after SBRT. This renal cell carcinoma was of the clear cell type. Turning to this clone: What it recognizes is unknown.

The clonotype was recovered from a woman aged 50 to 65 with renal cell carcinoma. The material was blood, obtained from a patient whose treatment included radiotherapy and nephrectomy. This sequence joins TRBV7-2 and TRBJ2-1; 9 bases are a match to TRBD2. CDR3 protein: CASSLDSGLANNEQFF. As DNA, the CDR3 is TGTGCCAGCAGCTTAGACTCGGGACTAGCTAACAATGAGCAGTTCTTC.